A selection of T cell receptor beta chains follows, all from one sample in a study of Ad26.COV2.S vaccination and SARS-CoV-2 variants. Method: immunoSEQ multiplex PCR; TCRdb's copy keeps in-frame clones and lacks some. The sample shows hundreds of thousands of clones, roughly 90% of them seen only once. The sample in question was peripheral blood, obtained in a trial of Ad26.COV2.S vaccine versus placebo. The source of these receptors is a person aged 18-65 years who received the Ad26.COV2.S COVID-19 vaccine or a placebo. The CDR3 runs from the conserved cysteine through the conserved F or W. The order of the fields is J gene, D gene, V gene, clone size, CDR3 DNA, CDR3 protein. The D gene is left open where the match is weak. Some rows mark clone size as missing; the rest say once, few, many or name a class of expanded clone.

>TRBJ1-4|NA|TRBV28|once
TGTGCCAGCAGGGACACTACTAATGAAAAACTGTTTTTT
CASRDTTNEKLFF
>TRBJ1-1|TRBD1|TRBV5-1|NA
TGCGCCAGCAGCTTTCAGGGGGCTGACACTGAAGCTTTCTTT
CASSFQGADTEAFF
>TRBJ1-4|NA|TRBV2|NA
TGTGCCAGCAGGCAGGGGTGGCTTAATGAAAAACTGTTTTTT
CASRQGWLNEKLFF
>TRBJ2-7|TRBD2|TRBV7-2|NA
TGTGCCAGCAGCTTAGCACTAGCGGCCTACGAGCAGTACTTC
CASSLALAAYEQYF
>TRBJ1-4|TRBD1|TRBV27|NA
TGTGCCAGCAGGACAGGGGAAGGGAGTGAAAAACTGTTTTTT
CASRTGEGSEKLFF
>TRBJ1-1|NA|TRBV19|NA
TGTGCCAGTAGTACGACTAGGGGGAGTGCGGGAGGCACTGAAGCTTTCTTT
CASSTTRGSAGGTEAFF
>TRBJ2-5|NA|TRBV19|NA
TGTGCCAGTAGTACTACTAGAGGGGAGACCCAGTACTTC
CASSTTRGETQYF
>TRBJ2-5|TRBD2|TRBV10-2|few
TGCGCCAGCAATTACGGGGGGTCCCCCCAAGAGACCCAGTACTTC
CASNYGGSPQETQYF
>TRBJ1-6|NA|TRBV9|few
TGTGCCAGCAGCGTAGGACGGGGATTCAATTCACCCCTCCACTTT
CASSVGRGFNSPLHF
>TRBJ2-1|TRBD2|TRBV30|NA
TGTGCCTGGAGTAGGGAGCGGGGGTATGCGCGACAAGGGCAGTTCTTC
CAWSRERGYARQGQFF
>TRBJ1-1|NA|TRBV27|many
TGTGCCAGCAGTTCAGCTGTGAACACTGAAGCTTTCTTT
CASSSAVNTEAFF
>TRBJ2-5|TRBD2|TRBV7-2|NA
TGTGCCAGCAGCTTAGATAGCGGGGGGGACCAAGAGACCCAGTACTTC
CASSLDSGGDQETQYF
>TRBJ2-5|TRBD2|TRBV7-6|NA
TGTGCCAGCAGCTTTGGACTAGAAGAGACCCAGTACTTC
CASSFGLEETQYF
>TRBJ1-2|NA|TRBV28|NA
TGTGCCAGCAGTTCGGGACACCCTACTAACTATGGCTACACCTTC
CASSSGHPTNYGYTF
>TRBJ1-2|TRBD1|TRBV12-3/TRBV12-4|NA
TGTGCCAGCAAACCGACAGGGGTTATAGGCTACACCTTC
CASKPTGVIGYTF
>TRBJ1-1|NA|TRBV3-1/TRBV3-2|NA
TGTGCCAGCAGCCTTACGCGGAACACTGAAGCTTTCTTT
CASSLTRNTEAFF
>TRBJ2-7|NA|TRBV13|NA
TGTGCCAGCAGCTCCGAATACCAGGGCTACGAGCAGTACTTC
CASSSEYQGYEQYF
>TRBJ2-5|NA|TRBV6-4|NA
TGTGCCAGCACTTGGGTGTGGACCCGAGAGACCCAGTACTTC
CASTWVWTRETQYF
>TRBJ2-2|NA|TRBV5-5|NA
TGTGCCAGCAGCCTATGGATAATCGCGAACACCGGGGAGCTGTTTTTT
CASSLWIIANTGELFF
>TRBJ1-5|TRBD1|TRBV6-5|NA
TGTGCCAGCAGTTACTTTCGGACAGGTAGCAATCAGCCCCAGCATTTT
CASSYFRTGSNQPQHF
>TRBJ2-6|TRBD1|TRBV11-2|NA
TGTGCCAGCAGCGTAACTGCACAGGGGTCCGGGGCCAACGTCCTGACTTTC
CASSVTAQGSGANVLTF
>TRBJ2-5|TRBD2|TRBV24-1|few
TGTGCCACCAGTGATCCCTCAGGTCGGGGCGGGAGTCTTTCGGAGACCCAGTACTTC
CATSDPSGRGGSLSETQYF
>TRBJ1-5|NA|TRBV19|NA
TGTGCCAGTCAGGAAGGGCGCGCGTGGAATCAGCCCCAGCATTTT
CASQEGRAWNQPQHF
>TRBJ1-6|NA|TRBV4-1|NA
TGCGCCAGCAGCCAGTTTGCCAGGGCTGGCTCCTATAATTCACCCCTCCACTTT
CASSQFARAGSYNSPLHF
>TRBJ2-5|TRBD2|TRBV18|NA
TGTGCCAGCTCACCAAGGTTGTCGGGACTAGCGACCCAAGAGACCCAGTACTTC
CASSPRLSGLATQETQYF
>TRBJ1-5|NA|TRBV30|once
TGTGCCTGGAGTGCAGTATCAGGACTCCCCGGATATGTCGGGAATCAGCCCCAGCATTTT
CAWSAVSGLPGYVGNQPQHF
>TRBJ2-7|NA|TRBV10-2|NA
TGCGCCAGCAGTCTCGCCGGGGATTATGAGCAGTACTTC
CASSLAGDYEQYF
>TRBJ1-5|TRBD1|TRBV6-2/TRBV6-3|NA
TGTGCCAGCAGTTCCCCGGGACAGGGAAATCAGCCCCAGCATTTT
CASSSPGQGNQPQHF
>TRBJ2-1|TRBD2|TRBV19|NA
TGTGCCAGTAGTATAGGTATAGCGGGAGCCGACGTTGAGCAGTTCTTC
CASSIGIAGADVEQFF
>TRBJ1-4|NA|TRBV6-6|NA
TGTGCCAGCAGTTACACAGGGTTAACGAGTGAAAAACTGTTTTTT
CASSYTGLTSEKLFF
>TRBJ1-4|NA|TRBV2|NA
TGTGCCAGCAGGCAACAGGGACCAACTAATGAAAAACTGTTTTTT
CASRQQGPTNEKLFF
>TRBJ2-2|NA|TRBV6-4|NA
TGTGCCAGTCGACTGAGTGGCACCGGGGAGCTGTTTTTT
CASRLSGTGELFF
>TRBJ2-3|NA|TRBV24-1|NA
TGTGCCACCAGTGACGGGGGTTACACAGATACGCAGTATTTT
CATSDGGYTDTQYF
>TRBJ2-3|TRBD2|TRBV19|NA
TGTGCCAGTAGTATTCGTCCTAGCGGGAGCACAGATACGCAGTATTTT
CASSIRPSGSTDTQYF
>TRBJ2-1|TRBD2|TRBV18|NA
TGTGCCAGCTCACCAGGGCCTAGCGGGGGGCAAGAGCAGTTCTTC
CASSPGPSGGQEQFF
>TRBJ2-1|NA|TRBV7-3|NA
TGTGCCAGCAGCCGGGACGGGAGCTCCTACAATGAGCAGTTCTTC
CASSRDGSSYNEQFF
>TRBJ1-4|NA|TRBV5-1|NA
TGCGCCAGCAGCTTGTTTGGGCCCCGGGGCAGAGCATCGACTAATGAAAAACTGTTTTTT
CASSLFGPRGRASTNEKLFF
>TRBJ2-5|NA|TRBV5-4|once
TGTGCCAGCAGCTCTGGTAGGCAGACGGATCAAGAGACCCAGTACTTC
CASSSGRQTDQETQYF
>TRBJ1-3|NA|TRBV10-3|NA
TGTGCCATCAGCCGGGTCTTTGGAAACACCATATATTTT
CAISRVFGNTIYF